Listed here are 31 T cell receptor beta chains from one sample, sequenced in a study of T cell repertoires in cytomegalovirus infection. TCRdb re-called the reads through MiXCR, storing one row per CDR3 protein. The repertoire consists of about 770,000 distinct CDR3 sequences, with about 28% occurring once and the leading ten covering approximately 14%. These TCRs' antigens remain unknown. Source: cultured CD8+ T cells from PBMCs, taken from culture after CMV antigen stimulation. These receptor sequences come from a human donor in good health (CMV status not recorded). Some clones in this sample may be carry-over from other donors' samples.

The genes are TRBV28 and TRBJ2-2, with a possible D match to TRBD2 (5 bases). Trimming cost V 3 bases and J 6 bases, with 11 bases left between them. CDR1 is MDHEN, CDR2 SYDVKM, per germline. The CDR3 loop spans 14 amino acids. The CDR3 DNA sequence: TGTGCCAGCAGTTTTTGGGTCGGGGCCGGGGAGCTGTTTTTT. It encodes CASSFWVGAGELFF. Complete variable domain (other parts from reference TRBV28 and TRBJ2-2): DVKVTQSSRYLVKRTGEKVFLECVQDMDHENMFWYRQDPGLGLRLIYFSYDVKMKEKGDIPEGYSVSREKKERFSLILESASTNQTSMYLCASSFWVGAGELFFGEGSRLTVL.

The chain employs TRBV10-3 and TRBJ2-1, with 10 bases that match TRBD2. The CDR3 is 16 amino acids. Germline V gene sequence: CDR1 ENHRY, CDR2 SYGVKD. The V and J ends lost 3 bases and 4 bases, in that order; junction bases with no gene match: 6. Here the CDR3 DNA reads TGTGCCATCAGTGAAAAAGCGGGGGGGCATTACAATGAGCAGTTCTTC. The encoded protein is CAISEKAGGHYNEQFF.

This clonotype is a singleton in its sample. The chain combines TRBV27 with TRBJ1-2, with a tentative D call TRBD1 (5 bases). Germline CDR1 MNHEY, CDR2 SMNVEV (reference sequence). This CDR3 comprises 14 residues. V gave up 8 bases and J gave up 4 bases, with 17 bases separating them. This CDR3 reads CASGRAGKIYGYTF. Written as DNA, the CDR3 is TGTGCCAGCGGCCGGGCAGGGAAGATCTATGGCTACACCTTC.

The chain carries TRBV14 and TRBJ2-7; D is perhaps TRBD2 (6 bases). V was pared by 1 base and J by 0 bases, with 10 bases between. CDR1 is SGHDN and CDR2 is FVKESK in the germline V gene. The CDR3 runs 15 residues. The CDR3 DNA sequence: TGTGCCAGCAGCCAAGGGAGGGGTGGCTCCTACGAGCAGTACTTC. As protein: CASSQGRGGSYEQYF.

This clonotype was counted once. V and J are TRBV6-5 and TRBJ2-7; D is possibly TRBD1 or TRBD2 (6 bases each). Trimming left V 0 bases short and J 7 bases short, with 13 bases between. CDR3 length: 14 residues. Germline V gene data show CDR1 as MNHEY and CDR2 as SVGAGI. CDR3 coding DNA: TGTGCCAGCAGTTACTCGCTGGGGGGCGGGGAGCAGTACTTC. Encoded protein: CASSYSLGGGEQYF.

J is TRBJ2-2 and V is TRBV7-6; D call uncertain. Deletions cut 11 bases from V and 0 bases from J, with 13 bases between. Per the germline V gene, CDR1 is SGHVS and CDR2 is FNYEAQ. There are 14 residues in the CDR3. The CDR3 region is CAGLDGANTGELFF. As DNA, the CDR3 is TGTGCCGGGTTGGACGGTGCGAACACCGGGGAGCTGTTTTTT.

This clonotype was observed a handful of times. This chain joins TRBV2 and TRBJ2-2; the match to TRBD1 covers 8 bases. CDR3 length equals 16 residues. Germline V gene sequence: CDR1 SNHLY, CDR2 FYNNEI. V shed 4 bases, J shed 2 bases, and the junction held 6 bases outside the gene matches. The DNA of the CDR3 is TGTGCCAGCAGTGGTCCAGGGGGCCAAAACACCGGGGAGCTGTTTTTT. Amino acids: CASSGPGGQNTGELFF.

The rearrangement uses TRBV5-3 and TRBJ2-7; a weak D match, TRBD1 (6 bases). TRBV5-3 is marked as an open reading frame, function uncertain. V was cut by 6 bases and J by 1 base, with 14 bases left in between. The CDR3 is 14 residues long. DNA of the CDR3: TGTGCCAGAAACCAAACAGGGAGTTCCTACGAGCAGTACGTC. Translating it yields CARNQTGSSYEQYV.

To note about this clonotype: This clone may be a read error of a much larger clone one base away. The chain joins TRBV7-2 to TRBJ2-7, with D possibly TRBD1 on 6 matching bases. Trimming removed 1 base at V and 6 bases at J, with 13 bases between. This CDR3 has 14 amino acids. CDR1 is SGHTA, CDR2 FQGNSA, per germline. In nucleotides, the CDR3 is TGTGCCAGCAGCTTAGAAGGGGGTGAGTTCGAGCAGTACGTC. Residues: CASSLEGGEFEQYV.

The chain carries TRBV7-9 and TRBJ1-4, with D perhaps matching TRBD1 (5 bases). This CDR3 spans 13 amino acids. The V gene's germline CDR1 is SEHNR and CDR2 FQNEAQ (reference sequence). Trimming took off 5 bases at V and 7 bases at J, with 11 bases between the two ends. The CDR3 nucleotides are TGTGCCAGCAGCCAGGGATTGCGTGAAAAACTGTTTTTT. Residues: CASSQGLREKLFF.

This clonotype was recorded only once. Since a much larger clone is just one base distant, this may be a read error. The chain combines TRBV4-1 with TRBJ1-1; D is uncertain. This CDR3 region has 15 residues. CDR1 is MGHRA and CDR2 is YSYEKL in the germline V gene. In DNA, the CDR3 is TGCACCAGCAGCCAAGATCGCGGGTCTGGCACTGAAGCTTTCTTT. Encoded protein: CTSSQDRGSGTEAFF.

This chain uses TRBV4-2 with TRBJ1-1, with TRBD1 identical over 7 bases. Germline V CDR1 and CDR2: LGHNA, YNFKEQ. V shed 2 bases, J shed 0 bases, and the junction held 3 bases outside the gene matches. The CDR3 is made up of 15 amino acids. In DNA, the CDR3 is TGTGCCAGCAGCCAACCGGGACAGATGAACACTGAAGCTTTCTTT. This translates into CASSQPGQMNTEAFF.

This clonotype was counted a single time. A read error may account for a junction end that differs from germline. The V call is TRBV7-3, the J call TRBJ1-2, with TRBD1 matching over 7 bases. Germline loops: CDR1 SGHTA, CDR2 FQGTGA. This CDR3 has 15 amino acids. The CDR3 region has the DNA TGTGCCAGCAGCTCGTCCGGGACAGCCGTCTATGACTACACCTTC. This translates into CASSSSGTAVYDYTF. The whole variable domain, remainder taken from reference TRBV7-3 and TRBJ1-2, is GAGVSQTPSNKVTEKGKYVELRCDPISGHTALYWYRQSLGQGPEFLIYFQGTGAADDSGLPNDRFFAVRPEGSVSTLKIQRTERGDSAVYLCASSSSGTAVYDYTFGSGTRLTVV.

A word on this clonotype: This may arise from a read error, as a much more abundant clone is one base away. The chain uses TRBV10-3 and TRBJ1-1; D is perhaps TRBD1 (6 bases). Trimming removed 4 bases from V and 3 bases from J, with 18 bases in between. Germline V gene sequence: CDR1 ENHRY, CDR2 SYGVKD. The CDR3 has 16 amino acids. The CDR3 sequence is CAISGSSGGQDTEAFF. The CDR3 DNA is TGTGCCATCAGTGGGTCTTCCGGGGGACAAGACACTGAAGCTTTCTTT.

The chain employs TRBV7-6 and TRBJ2-2; TRBD2 agrees at 10 bases. The CDR3 has 19 amino acids. V was pared by 4 bases and J by 3 bases, with 14 bases of the junction left unmatched. Per the germline V gene, CDR1 is SGHVS and CDR2 is FNYEAQ. In nucleotides, the CDR3 is TGTGCCAGCAGCTCCCCCCTAGCGGGGGAAACGTTTGACACCGGGGAGCTGTTTTTT. Translating gives CASSSPLAGETFDTGELFF.

The V and J genes are TRBV2 and TRBJ2-2; perhaps TRBD1 as D (5 bases). This CDR3 has 12 residues. Per germline, CDR1 SNHLY and CDR2 FYNNEI. V lost 10 bases to trimming and J lost 1 base, with 7 bases between them. This CDR3 reads CATTGNTGELFF. The CDR3 DNA reads as TGTGCCACCACAGGGAACACCGGGGAGCTGTTTTTT.

The chain carries TRBV20-1 and TRBJ2-7; D is unclear. With 0 bases removed from V and 0 bases from J, the gap between germline ends came to 6 bases. The CDR3 is 13 residues long. Germline V gene lookup returns CDR1 DFQATT and CDR2 SNEGSKA (reference sequence). CDR3 loop: CSARDGHSYEQYF. CDR3 bases: TGCAGTGCTAGAGATGGCCACTCCTACGAGCAGTACTTC.

The chain uses TRBV5-4 and TRBJ2-2, with TRBD2 matching over 8 bases. The V and J ends lost 0 bases and 6 bases, in that order; junction bases with no gene match: 4. The CDR3 is 15 residues long. The germline CDR1 and CDR2 sequences are SGHNT and YYREEE (reference sequence). The CDR3 region is CASSLGLAHPGELFF. The DNA of the CDR3 is TGTGCCAGCAGCTTGGGACTAGCGCACCCCGGGGAGCTGTTTTTT.

This rearrangement joins TRBV7-9 to TRBJ2-3; no clear D. The V gene lost 6 bases and the J gene lost 1 base, with 14 bases spanning the gap. CDR1 is SEHNR, CDR2 FQNEAQ, per germline (reference sequence). The CDR3 has 15 residues. The CDR3 sequence: CASSPISPGTDTQYF. The CDR3 nucleotides read TGTGCCAGCAGTCCTATTTCCCCTGGCACAGATACGCAGTATTTT.

This clonotype was seen many times. The rearrangement uses TRBV7-2 and TRBJ1-1; no definite D call. Germline V gene data show CDR1 as SGHTA and CDR2 as FQGNSA. CDR3 length equals 15 residues. V was clipped by 2 bases and J by 0 bases, with 10 bases between them. The CDR3 DNA is TGTGCCAGCAGCTTATCATCGGAACTGAACACTGAAGCTTTCTTT. It translates to CASSLSSELNTEAFF.

This clonotype was seen only a few times. The V gene is TRBV11-2, the J gene TRBJ2-6, with D possibly being TRBD2 (6 bases). The CDR3 contains 17 residues. V dropped 3 bases and J dropped 0 bases, with 12 bases sitting between them. Germline CDR1 is SGHAT and CDR2 is FQNNGV. CDR3 nucleotides: TGTGCCAGCAGCTTGGCGGGGTACACCTCTGGGGCCAACGTCCTGACTTTC. Translating it yields CASSLAGYTSGANVLTF.

Note on this clonotype: Given a much more abundant clone one base away, this may be a read error. V usage is TRBV12-3 or TRBV12-4 and J usage is TRBJ2-2, with D tentatively TRBD1 (6 bases). This CDR3 is 14 amino acids long. V was shortened by 6 bases and J by 3 bases, with 11 bases between the two germline ends. The CDR3 spells CASSRDIYTGELFF. For the CDR3, the DNA is TGTGCCAGCAGCCGGGACATCTACACCGGGGAGCTGTTTTTT.

This clonotype was found a few times. The gene calls are TRBV6-5 and TRBJ2-4; D uncertain. This CDR3 is built from 13 residues. Between the trimmed V and J ends, which lost 0 bases and 3 bases, there was a span of 3 bases. Germline lookup yields CDR1 MNHEY and CDR2 SVGAGI. The CDR3 here is CASSYSSKNIQYF. CDR3 bases: TGTGCCAGCAGTTACTCGAGCAAAAACATTCAGTACTTC.

This chain links TRBV27 with TRBJ2-3; TRBD2 aligns across 13 bases. V lost 5 bases, J lost 3 bases, and 14 bases stayed unmatched. The CDR3 consists of 19 residues. Looked up from germline, CDR1 is MNHEY and CDR2 is SMNVEV (reference sequence). CDR3 in DNA: TGTGCCAGCAGTCCGAGACTAGCGGGGGGCCTTAGGGTGACAGATACGCAGTATTTT. Translated: CASSPRLAGGLRVTDTQYF.

Notes on this clonotype: No DNA is shown, since the ends of the CDR3 on it are uncertain; the CDR3 is the one TCRdb lists. The CDR3 is CASGFGPGGRSDTEAFF. This chain connects TRBV12-5 to TRBJ1-1; TRBD1 is the table's D call, not checked against the DNA. Counting both end residues, the CDR3 totals 17 amino acids. The germline V gene has CDR1 LGHNT and CDR2 FRNRAP.

This clonotype was counted at least ten times. The chain recombines TRBV7-9 with TRBJ2-7, with a weak D call TRBD2 (6 bases). Trimming took off 2 bases at V and 3 bases at J, with 14 bases between the two ends. Germline V gene sequence: CDR1 SEHNR, CDR2 FQNEAQ (reference sequence). This CDR3 spans 15 amino acids. In DNA form, the CDR3 reads TGTGCCAGCAGCTTAATTAGCGGCAGGGACTACGAGCAGTACTTC. This codes for CASSLISGRDYEQYF.

The chain uses TRBV6-7 and TRBJ2-4; 7 nucleotides agree with TRBD2. TRBV6-7 carries the ORF label, with uncertain function. The CDR3 has 15 residues. With 6 bases clipped from V and 0 bases from J, the junction kept 5 bases outside the gene matches. The CDR3 sequence is CASSREDLAKNIQYF. Written as DNA, the CDR3 is TGTGCCAGCAGCCGGGAGGACCTAGCCAAAAACATTCAGTACTTC.

The V and J genes are TRBV14 and TRBJ2-5; tentative D call: TRBD2 (6 bases). V was trimmed by 1 base and J by 4 bases, leaving 10 bases between them. Germline lookup yields CDR1 SGHDN and CDR2 FVKESK. This CDR3 spans 14 amino acids. Here the CDR3 reads CASSQGGRGETQYF. CDR3 coding DNA: TGTGCCAGCAGCCAAGGCGGGCGGGGAGAGACCCAGTACTTC.

This chain uses TRBV27 with TRBJ1-1, with TRBD1 as a possible D gene (5 bases). Trimming removed 5 bases from V and 1 base from J, with 17 bases in between. The germline gives CDR1 MNHEY, CDR2 SMNVEV (reference sequence). The CDR3 length is 16 residues. This chain's CDR3 is CASSPGVTARNTEAFF. As DNA, the CDR3 is TGTGCCAGCAGTCCTGGGGTGACAGCTAGGAACACTGAAGCTTTCTTT.

The chain couples TRBV11-2 to TRBJ2-7; tentatively, D is TRBD1 (5 bases). Germline V lookup: CDR1 SGHAT, CDR2 FQNNGV. Trimming removed 2 bases at V and 2 bases at J, with 10 bases between. The CDR3 contains 14 residues. The CDR3: CASSLNVRAYEQYF. In nucleotides, the CDR3 is TGTGCCAGCAGCTTAAACGTCAGGGCCTACGAGCAGTACTTC.

This clonotype was counted ten times or more. The genes are TRBV11-2 and TRBJ2-3; 7 bases are a match to TRBD1. Germline assignment: CDR1 SGHAT and CDR2 FQNNGV. The junction had 3 bases not matched to a gene; V was cut back by 2 bases and J by 1 base. This CDR3 spans 15 amino acids. CDR3 nucleotide sequence: TGTGCCAGCAGCTTAAACAGGGGTCGCACAGATACGCAGTATTTT. Its protein is CASSLNRGRTDTQYF.